This T cell receptor (beta chain) stems from a study of shared clonotypes between healthy human individuals. Study context: The cohort had a couple of women and three men, ages 18 to 49.

Study-wide points: The authors expected sequencing depth to affect clonotype sharing among donors.

This CDR3 has 16 residues. CDR1 is SGHRS and CDR2 is YFSETQ in the germline V gene. V shed 4 bases and J 6 bases; nucleotides not matched to a gene: 8. A roughly 200 ng quantity of DNA, 32,000 or so T cell genomes, went into the sorted-subset replicate PCRs. The table came from immunoSEQ multiplex PCR; TCRdb's copy has only in-frame clones and leaves some out. The data show about 1 million clones, about 77% seen once. As regards this clone: The antigen is not known.

What was sequenced was memory CD4+ T cells sorted from blood. Subset of the sample: CD45RA-negative fraction. The clonotype comes from a man younger than 30 in good health. The chain recombines TRBV5-1 with TRBJ2-2; 11 bases are shared with TRBD1. CDR3 amino acids: CASSAGQGAPAGELFF. The CDR3 DNA is TGCGCCAGCAGCGCTGGACAGGGGGCGCCGGCCGGGGAGCTGTTTTTT.